Listed below are T cell receptor beta chains from one sample, sequenced in a study of identical twins. TCRdb recomputed calls from the 5' RACE reads with MiXCR, one row per CDR3 protein. This sample has 1.5 million to 2 million distinct CDR3 sequences, with less than 40% found just once. The sample was cord blood. The receptors were gathered from a newborn girl in good health. CDR3s include the opening cysteine and the closing phenylalanine or tryptophan. D genes are given only for firm matches. Only some rows state a clone size, as once, few, many or a class for expanded clones.

d_call j_call v_call clone_size cdr3_nt cdr3_aa
TRBD1 TRBJ1-1 TRBV20-1 NA TGCAGTGCTAGAGCTCGGGCAGGGGGAGCTTTCTTT CSARARAGGAFF
TRBD1 TRBJ1-1 TRBV6-1 NA TGTGCCAGCAGGACAGGGGGGGATGAAGCTTTCTTT CASRTGGDEAFF
NA TRBJ2-7 TRBV5-1 NA TGCGCCACGAGAGAGGGACACAATGAGCAGTACTTC CATREGHNEQYF
TRBD1 TRBJ2-3 TRBV29-1 many TGCAGCGTCACGGGACAGCAACTCCACACAGATACTCAGTATTTT CSVTGQQLHTDTQYF
TRBD2 TRBJ2-1 TRBV6-5 NA TGTGCCAGCAGCGAACGGCGGGAGATTAACAATGAGCAGTTCTTC CASSERREINNEQFF
NA TRBJ2-3 TRBV7-2 few TGTGCCAGCAGGCAACCCGGGCCCTACACAGATACGCAGTATTTT CASRQPGPYTDTQYF
TRBD2 TRBJ2-3 TRBV7-2 NA TGTGCCAGCAGCTTAAGTCTAGCGGGGGGAATAGATACGCAGTATTTT CASSLSLAGGIDTQYF
NA TRBJ2-3 TRBV12-3/TRBV12-4 NA TGTGCCAGCAGTTTATCCCCCCAGATCGTTTTGGGCACAGATACGGAGTATTTT CASSLSPQIVLGTDTEYF
NA TRBJ2-5 TRBV5-1 few TGCGCCAGCAGCTTGAAGGGGACGAGAGAGACCCAGTACTTC CASSLKGTRETQYF
TRBD2 TRBJ2-1 TRBV6-1 few TGTGCCAGCAGCCAGACACTAGCGGGAAACAATGAGCAGTTCTTC CASSQTLAGNNEQFF
TRBD1 TRBJ2-7 TRBV27 NA TGTGCCAGCAGTTCCCGGCCCCGGGACAGGAAGTACTTC CASSSRPRDRKYF
NA TRBJ1-5 TRBV6-2/TRBV6-3 few TGTGCCAGCGGATGGGGTCAGCCCCAGCATTTT CASGWGQPQHF
TRBD2 TRBJ2-1 TRBV4-2 NA TGTGCCAGCAGCCCGTCGGCGGGAGCCGACTACAATGAGCAGTTCTTC CASSPSAGADYNEQFF
TRBD1 TRBJ1-6 TRBV5-1 few TGCGCCAGCAGCATGGGACAGGGGGCTTCACCCCTCCACTTT CASSMGQGASPLHF
NA TRBJ2-5 TRBV4-2 NA TGTGCCAGCAGCCGAAGAGCGATGAGGACTCCCCGGGAGAATGAGCAGTACTTC CASSRRAMRTPRENEQYF
NA TRBJ2-2 TRBV27 NA TGTGCCAGCAGTTTATTGGCCTGGAGGGAGCTGTTTTTT CASSLLAWRELFF
NA TRBJ2-1 TRBV7-8 few TGTGCCAGCAGCTTGGTCACTAGCAGTGCCTACAATGAGCAGTTCTTC CASSLVTSSAYNEQFF
NA TRBJ1-1 TRBV2 NA TGTGCCAGCAGTGAAGATACTAGAGCTTTCTTT CASSEDTRAFF
NA TRBJ2-7 TRBV20-1 many TGCAGTGCTAGCGGGGCCTACTACGAGCAGTACTTC CSASGAYYEQYF
TRBD2 TRBJ2-1 TRBV20-1 few TGCAGGGCTCGGGAGGGCCCCAATGAGCAGTTCTTC CRAREGPNEQFF
TRBD2 TRBJ2-5 TRBV12-3/TRBV12-4 NA TGTGCCAGCACCCCTAGCGGGACCACAGGCAATGAGCAGTACTTC CASTPSGTTGNEQYF
NA TRBJ2-5 TRBV3-1 few TGTGCCAGCAGCCAAGTTATCTCGGGGGAGACCCAGTACTTC CASSQVISGETQYF
NA TRBJ1-1 TRBV29-1 NA TGCAGCGTTGAAGAAAGACAGAATTCGAACACTGAAGCTTTCTTT CSVEERQNSNTEAFF
TRBD1 TRBJ1-2 TRBV6-6 few TGTGCCAGCAGTTACTCGAAGGACAGGGAAGGCTATGGCTACACCTTC CASSYSKDREGYGYTF
NA TRBJ1-5 TRBV20-1 once TGCAGTGCTAGAGAGGTTGGGAGGAGAGCTCAGCCCCAGCATTTT CSAREVGRRAQPQHF
NA TRBJ1-5 TRBV4-2 few TGTGCCAGCAGCCAACAAGGGGGAGGCAATCAGCCCCAGCATTTT CASSQQGGGNQPQHF
TRBD2 TRBJ2-3 TRBV28 few TGTGCCAGCAGTTTACCTACGGGGGGGGACACAGATACGCAGTATTTT CASSLPTGGDTDTQYF
NA TRBJ1-1 TRBV5-1 few TGCGCCAGCAGCTCTTTTAAACGGGGTGCTGAAGCTTTCTTT CASSSFKRGAEAFF
TRBD1 TRBJ1-2 TRBV27 NA TGTGCCAGCAGTTATGGACAGGGAAGCTATGGCTACACCTTC CASSYGQGSYGYTF
NA TRBJ2-1 TRBV27 NA TGTGCCAGCAGTCCCGGGATAGCCAATGAGCAGTTCTTC CASSPGIANEQFF
TRBD2 TRBJ2-1 TRBV28 many TGTGCCAGCAGTTTGCGTCTAGCGGGAGTAGGTGAGCAGTTCTTC CASSLRLAGVGEQFF
TRBD2 TRBJ2-3 TRBV20-1 few TGCAGTGCTAGAGATCGGGGGGGAGGAGATACGCAGTATTTT CSARDRGGGDTQYF
TRBD2 TRBJ2-7 TRBV27 NA TGTGCCAGCAGTACGGTATGGACTAGCGGGAGAGGGTACGAGCAGTACTTC CASSTVWTSGRGYEQYF
TRBD2 TRBJ2-3 TRBV6-6 few TGTGCCAGCAGTCCGACTAGCGGGGTTGCAGATACGCAGTATTTT CASSPTSGVADTQYF
NA TRBJ1-1 TRBV11-2 few TGTGCCAGCAGCCCCACAGGGCCGAGGGTGTTTGCTTTCTTT CASSPTGPRVFAFF
NA TRBJ2-5 TRBV4-1 NA TGCGCCAGCAGCCAAGATAGGGCAGAAGAGACCCAGTACTTC CASSQDRAEETQYF
TRBD1 TRBJ1-5 TRBV5-5 few TGTGCCAGCAGCTTTAGCGCGTCGACAGGGGGTTCCAATCAGCCCCAGCATTTT CASSFSASTGGSNQPQHF
NA TRBJ2-2 TRBV15 NA TGTGCCACCAGCAGAGTCTCTATCTTCGGAACCGGGGAGCTGTTTTTT CATSRVSIFGTGELFF
TRBD2 TRBJ2-1 TRBV20-1 few TGCAGTGCTCCGGGGGGGACTAAAAATGAGCAGTTCTTC CSAPGGTKNEQFF
NA TRBJ2-5 TRBV20-1 NA TGCAGTGCTAGGCTAATCCAGACCCAGTACTTC CSARLIQTQYF